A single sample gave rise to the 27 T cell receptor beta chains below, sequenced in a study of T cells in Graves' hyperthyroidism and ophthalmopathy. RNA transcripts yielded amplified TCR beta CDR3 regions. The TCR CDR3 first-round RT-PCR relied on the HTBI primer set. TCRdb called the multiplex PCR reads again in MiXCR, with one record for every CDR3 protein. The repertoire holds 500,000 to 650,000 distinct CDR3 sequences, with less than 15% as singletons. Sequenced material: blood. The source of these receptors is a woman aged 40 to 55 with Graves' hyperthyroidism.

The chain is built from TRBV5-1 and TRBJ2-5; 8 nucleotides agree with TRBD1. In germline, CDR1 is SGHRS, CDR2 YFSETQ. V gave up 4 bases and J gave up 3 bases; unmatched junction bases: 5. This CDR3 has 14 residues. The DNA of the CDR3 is TGCGCCAGCAGCCAGATGACAGGGGAAGAGACCCAGTACTTC. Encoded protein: CASSQMTGEETQYF.

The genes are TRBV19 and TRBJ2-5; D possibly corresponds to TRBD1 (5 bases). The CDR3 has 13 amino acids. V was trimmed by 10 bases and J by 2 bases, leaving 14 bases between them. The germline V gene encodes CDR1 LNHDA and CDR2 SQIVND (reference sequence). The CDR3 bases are TGTGCCACCTCTCCACAGGAGCAAGAGACCCAGTACTTC. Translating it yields CATSPQEQETQYF. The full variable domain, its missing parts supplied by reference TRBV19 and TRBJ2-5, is DGGITQSPKYLFRKEGQNVTLSCEQNLNHDAMYWYRQDPGQGLRLIYYSQIVNDFQKGDIAEGYSVSREKKESFPLTVTSAQKNPTAFYLCATSPQEQETQYFGPGTRLLVL.

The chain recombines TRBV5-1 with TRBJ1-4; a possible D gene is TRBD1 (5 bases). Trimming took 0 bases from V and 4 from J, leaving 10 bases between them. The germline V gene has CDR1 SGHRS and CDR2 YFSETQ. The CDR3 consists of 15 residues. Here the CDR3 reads CASSLAAQGNEKLFF. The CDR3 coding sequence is TGCGCCAGCAGCTTGGCCGCCCAGGGTAATGAAAAACTGTTTTTT.

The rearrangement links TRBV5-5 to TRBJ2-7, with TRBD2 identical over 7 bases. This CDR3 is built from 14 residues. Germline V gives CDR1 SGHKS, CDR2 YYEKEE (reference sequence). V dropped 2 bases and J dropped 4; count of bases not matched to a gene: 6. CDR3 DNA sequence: TGTGCCAGCAGCTTCGCAGGGAGGGGATACGAGCAGTACTTC. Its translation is CASSFAGRGYEQYF.

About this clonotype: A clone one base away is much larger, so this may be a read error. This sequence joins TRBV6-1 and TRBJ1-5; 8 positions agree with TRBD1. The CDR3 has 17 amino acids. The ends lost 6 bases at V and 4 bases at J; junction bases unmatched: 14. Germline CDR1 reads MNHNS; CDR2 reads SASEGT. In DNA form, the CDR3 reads TGTGCCAGCAGCGAGGGGCCGGGACAGGCAACTAATCAGCCCCAGCATTTT. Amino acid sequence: CASSEGPGQATNQPQHF.

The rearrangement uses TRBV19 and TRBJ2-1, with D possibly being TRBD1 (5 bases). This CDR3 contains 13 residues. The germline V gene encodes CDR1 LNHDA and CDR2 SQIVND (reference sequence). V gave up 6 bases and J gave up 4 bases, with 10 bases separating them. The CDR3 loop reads CASRSRGYNEQFF. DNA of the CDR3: TGTGCCAGTAGATCAAGGGGTTACAATGAGCAGTTCTTC.

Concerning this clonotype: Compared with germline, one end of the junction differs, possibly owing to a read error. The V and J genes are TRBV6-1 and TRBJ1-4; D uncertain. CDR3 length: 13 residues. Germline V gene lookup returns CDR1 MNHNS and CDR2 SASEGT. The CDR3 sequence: CASSALSNEKLFF. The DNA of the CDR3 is TGTGCCAGCAGCGCCCTATCTAACGAAAAACTGTTTTTT.

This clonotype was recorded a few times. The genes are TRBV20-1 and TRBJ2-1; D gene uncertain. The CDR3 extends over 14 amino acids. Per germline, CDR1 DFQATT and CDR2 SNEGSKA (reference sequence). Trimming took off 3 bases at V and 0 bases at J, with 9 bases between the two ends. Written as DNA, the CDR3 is TGCAGTGCTAGCCAGCAGAGCTCCTACAATGAGCAGTTCTTC. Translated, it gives CSASQQSSYNEQFF.

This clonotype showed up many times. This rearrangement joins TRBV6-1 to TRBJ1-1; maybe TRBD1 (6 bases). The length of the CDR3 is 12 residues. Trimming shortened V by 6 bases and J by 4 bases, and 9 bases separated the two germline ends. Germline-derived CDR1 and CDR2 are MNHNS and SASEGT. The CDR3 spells CASREQGTEAFF. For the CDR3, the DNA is TGTGCCAGCAGGGAACAGGGCACTGAAGCTTTCTTT.

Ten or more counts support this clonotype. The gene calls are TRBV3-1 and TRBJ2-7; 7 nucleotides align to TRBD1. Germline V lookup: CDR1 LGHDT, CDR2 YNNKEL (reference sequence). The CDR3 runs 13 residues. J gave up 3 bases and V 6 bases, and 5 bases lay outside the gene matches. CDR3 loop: CASSPTGIYEQYF. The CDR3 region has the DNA TGTGCCAGCAGTCCGACAGGGATCTACGAGCAGTACTTC.

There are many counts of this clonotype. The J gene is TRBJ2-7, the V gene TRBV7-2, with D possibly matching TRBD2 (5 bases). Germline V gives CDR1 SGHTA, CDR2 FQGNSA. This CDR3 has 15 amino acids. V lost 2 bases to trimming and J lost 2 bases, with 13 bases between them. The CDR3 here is CASSLTGIGAYEQYF. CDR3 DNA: TGTGCCAGCAGCTTAACCGGAATCGGGGCCTACGAGCAGTACTTC.

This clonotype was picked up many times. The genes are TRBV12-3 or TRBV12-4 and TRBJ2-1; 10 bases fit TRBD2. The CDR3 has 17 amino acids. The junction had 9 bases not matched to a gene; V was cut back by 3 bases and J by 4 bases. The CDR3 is CASSFSRLAGEYNEQFF. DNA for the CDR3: TGTGCCAGCAGTTTTAGTCGTCTAGCGGGAGAATACAATGAGCAGTTCTTC.

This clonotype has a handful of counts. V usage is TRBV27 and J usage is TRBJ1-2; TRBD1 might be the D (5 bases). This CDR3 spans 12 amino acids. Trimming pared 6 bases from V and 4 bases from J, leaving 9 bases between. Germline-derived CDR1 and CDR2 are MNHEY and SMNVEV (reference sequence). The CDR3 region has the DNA TGTGCCAGCAGGGCAGGGCTCTATGGCTACACCTTC. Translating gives CASRAGLYGYTF.

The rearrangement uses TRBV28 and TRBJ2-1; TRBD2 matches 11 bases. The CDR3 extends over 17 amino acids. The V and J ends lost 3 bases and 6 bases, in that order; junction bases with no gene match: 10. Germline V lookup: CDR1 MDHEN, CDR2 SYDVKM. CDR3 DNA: TGTGCCAGCAGTTTTACCCCGGGACTAGCGGAATCCAATGAGCAGTTCTTC. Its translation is CASSFTPGLAESNEQFF.

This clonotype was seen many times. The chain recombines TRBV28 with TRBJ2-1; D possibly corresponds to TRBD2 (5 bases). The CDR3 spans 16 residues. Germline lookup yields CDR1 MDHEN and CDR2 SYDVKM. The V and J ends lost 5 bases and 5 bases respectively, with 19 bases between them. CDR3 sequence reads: CASSPRSGESDNEQFF. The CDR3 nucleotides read TGTGCCAGCAGTCCACGGTCCGGGGAGTCGGACAATGAGCAGTTCTTC.

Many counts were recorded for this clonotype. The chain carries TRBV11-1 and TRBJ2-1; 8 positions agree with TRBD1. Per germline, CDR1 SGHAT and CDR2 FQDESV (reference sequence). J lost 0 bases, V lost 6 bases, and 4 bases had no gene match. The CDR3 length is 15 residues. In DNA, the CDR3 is TGTGCCAGCAGACGCCAGGGGGCCTCCTACAATGAGCAGTTCTTC. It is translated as CASRRQGASYNEQFF.

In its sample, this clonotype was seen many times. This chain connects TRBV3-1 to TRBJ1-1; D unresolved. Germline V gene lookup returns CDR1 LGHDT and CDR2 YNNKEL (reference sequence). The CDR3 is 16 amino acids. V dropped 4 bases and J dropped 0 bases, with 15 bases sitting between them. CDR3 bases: TGTGCCAGCAGCCCCACGGGTGGGCGGGTGAACACTGAAGCTTTCTTT. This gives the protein CASSPTGGRVNTEAFF. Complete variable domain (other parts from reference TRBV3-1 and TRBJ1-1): DTAVSQTPKYLVTQMGNDKSIKCEQNLGHDTMYWYKQDSKKFLKIMFSYNNKELIINETVPNRFSPKSPDKAHLNLHINSLELGDSAVYFCASSPTGGRVNTEAFFGQGTRLTVV.

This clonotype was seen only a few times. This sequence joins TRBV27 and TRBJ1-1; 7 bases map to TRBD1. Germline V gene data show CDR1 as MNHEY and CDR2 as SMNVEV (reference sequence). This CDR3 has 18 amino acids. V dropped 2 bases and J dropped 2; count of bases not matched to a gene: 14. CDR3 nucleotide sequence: TGTGCCAGCAGTTTAACCCCCCCCGGGGACAGAGCTAACACTGAAGCTTTCTTT. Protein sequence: CASSLTPPGDRANTEAFF.

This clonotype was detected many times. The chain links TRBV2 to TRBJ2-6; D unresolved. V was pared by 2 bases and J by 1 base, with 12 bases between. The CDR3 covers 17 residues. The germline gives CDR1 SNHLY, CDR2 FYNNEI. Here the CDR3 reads CASSERSATSGANVLTF. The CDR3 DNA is TGTGCCAGCAGTGAAAGGTCCGCTACTTCTGGGGCCAACGTCCTGACTTTC.

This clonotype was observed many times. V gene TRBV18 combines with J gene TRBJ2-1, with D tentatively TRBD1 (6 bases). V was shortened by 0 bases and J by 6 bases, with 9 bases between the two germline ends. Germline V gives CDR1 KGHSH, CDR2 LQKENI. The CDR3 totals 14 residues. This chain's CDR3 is CASSPPAGVNEQFF. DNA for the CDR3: TGTGCCAGCTCACCACCGGCAGGGGTCAATGAGCAGTTCTTC.

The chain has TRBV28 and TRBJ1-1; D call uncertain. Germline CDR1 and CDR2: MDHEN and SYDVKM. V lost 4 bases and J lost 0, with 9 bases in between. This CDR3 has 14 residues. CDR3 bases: TGTGCCAGCAGTTGGGTTGATCTGAACACTGAAGCTTTCTTT. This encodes CASSWVDLNTEAFF.

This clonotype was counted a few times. For the CDR3, the DNA is TGTGCCAGCAGCTTAGCCGGCGGCGATGGCTACACCTTC. It specifies CASSLAGGDGYTF. The V and J genes are TRBV7-9 and TRBJ1-2, with D unresolved. Germline V CDR1 and CDR2: SEHNR, FQNEAQ (reference sequence). This CDR3 contains 13 residues. V lost 0 bases, J lost 6 bases, and 8 bases lay in between.

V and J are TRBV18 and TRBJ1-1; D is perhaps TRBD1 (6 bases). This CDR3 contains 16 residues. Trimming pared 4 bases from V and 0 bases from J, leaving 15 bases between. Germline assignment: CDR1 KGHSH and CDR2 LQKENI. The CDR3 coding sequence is TGTGCCAGCTCACGAGAGCGACAGGTAGTGAACACTGAAGCTTTCTTT. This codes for CASSRERQVVNTEAFF.

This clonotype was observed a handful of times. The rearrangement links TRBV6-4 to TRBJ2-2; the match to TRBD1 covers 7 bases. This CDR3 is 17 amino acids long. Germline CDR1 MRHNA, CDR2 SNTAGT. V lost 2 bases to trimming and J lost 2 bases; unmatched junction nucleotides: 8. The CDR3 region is CASSDTTGAPNTGELFF. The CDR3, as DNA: TGTGCCAGCAGTGACACAACAGGGGCTCCAAACACCGGGGAGCTGTTTTTT.

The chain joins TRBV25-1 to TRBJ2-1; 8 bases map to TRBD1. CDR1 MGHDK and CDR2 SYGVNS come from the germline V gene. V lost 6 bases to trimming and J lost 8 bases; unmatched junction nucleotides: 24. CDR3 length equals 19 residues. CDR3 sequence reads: CASSANRGDRPHPGDEQFF. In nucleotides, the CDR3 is TGTGCCAGCAGCGCCAATCGAGGGGACAGGCCGCACCCGGGGGATGAGCAGTTCTTC. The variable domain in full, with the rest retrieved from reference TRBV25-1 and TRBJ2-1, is EADIYQTPRYLVIGTGKKITLECSQTMGHDKMYWYQQDPGMELHLIHYSYGVNSTEKGDLSSESTVSRIRTEHFPLTLESARPSHTSQYLCASSANRGDRPHPGDEQFFGPGTRLTVL.

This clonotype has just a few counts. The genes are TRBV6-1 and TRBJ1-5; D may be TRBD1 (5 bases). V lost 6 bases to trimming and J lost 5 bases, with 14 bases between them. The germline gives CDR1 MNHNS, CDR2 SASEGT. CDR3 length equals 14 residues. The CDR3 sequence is CASRSVSRDQPQHF. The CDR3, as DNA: TGTGCCAGCAGATCCGTGTCCAGGGATCAGCCCCAGCATTTT.

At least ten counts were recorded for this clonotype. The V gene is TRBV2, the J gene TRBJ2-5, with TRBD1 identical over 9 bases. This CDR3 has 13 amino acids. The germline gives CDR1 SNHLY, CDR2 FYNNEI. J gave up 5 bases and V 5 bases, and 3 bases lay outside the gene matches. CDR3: CASSTDRGETQYF. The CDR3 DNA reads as TGTGCCAGCAGTACGGACAGGGGTGAGACCCAGTACTTC.